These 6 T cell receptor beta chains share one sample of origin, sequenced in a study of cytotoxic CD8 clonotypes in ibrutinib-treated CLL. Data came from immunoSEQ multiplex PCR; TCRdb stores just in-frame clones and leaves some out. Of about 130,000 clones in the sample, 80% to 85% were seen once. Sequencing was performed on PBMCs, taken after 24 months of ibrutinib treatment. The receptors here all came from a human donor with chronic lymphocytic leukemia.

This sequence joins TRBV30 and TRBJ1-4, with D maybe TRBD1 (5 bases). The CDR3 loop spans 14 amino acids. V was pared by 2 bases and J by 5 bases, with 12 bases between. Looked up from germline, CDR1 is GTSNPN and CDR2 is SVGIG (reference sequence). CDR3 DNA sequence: TGTGCCTGGAGTCCGGCCAGGGCGAATGAAAAACTGTTTTTT. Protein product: CAWSPARANEKLFF. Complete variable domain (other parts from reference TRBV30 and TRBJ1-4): SQTIHQWPATLVQPVGSPLSLECTVEGTSNPNLYWYRQAAGRGLQLLFYSVGIGQISSEVPQNLSASRPQDRQFILSSKKLLLSDSGFYLCAWSPARANEKLFFGSGTQLSVL.

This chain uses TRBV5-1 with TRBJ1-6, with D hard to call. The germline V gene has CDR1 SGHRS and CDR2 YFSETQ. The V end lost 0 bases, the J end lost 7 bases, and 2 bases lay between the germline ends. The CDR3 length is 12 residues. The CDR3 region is CASSLGNSPLHF. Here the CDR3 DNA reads TGCGCCAGCAGCTTGGGGAATTCACCCCTCCACTTT.

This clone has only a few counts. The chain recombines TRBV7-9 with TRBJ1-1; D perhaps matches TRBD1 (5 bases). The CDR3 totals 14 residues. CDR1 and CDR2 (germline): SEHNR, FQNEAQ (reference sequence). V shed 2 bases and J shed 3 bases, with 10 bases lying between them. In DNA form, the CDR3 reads TGTGCCAGCAGCTTACTCCAGGGCGACACTGAAGCTTTCTTT. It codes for CASSLLQGDTEAFF.

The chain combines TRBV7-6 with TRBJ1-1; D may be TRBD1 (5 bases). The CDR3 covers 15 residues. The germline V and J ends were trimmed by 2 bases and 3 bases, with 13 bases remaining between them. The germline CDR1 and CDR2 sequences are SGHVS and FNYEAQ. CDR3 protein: CASSLRHRGDTEAFF. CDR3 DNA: TGTGCCAGCAGCTTAAGGCACAGAGGGGACACTGAAGCTTTCTTT.

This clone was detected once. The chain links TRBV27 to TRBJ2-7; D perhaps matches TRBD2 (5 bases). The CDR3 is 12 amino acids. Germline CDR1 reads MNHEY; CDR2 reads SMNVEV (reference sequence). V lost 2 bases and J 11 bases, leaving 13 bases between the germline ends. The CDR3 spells CASSLSGRPKYF. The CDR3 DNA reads TGTGCCAGCAGTTTAAGTGGGAGACCTAAGTACTTC.

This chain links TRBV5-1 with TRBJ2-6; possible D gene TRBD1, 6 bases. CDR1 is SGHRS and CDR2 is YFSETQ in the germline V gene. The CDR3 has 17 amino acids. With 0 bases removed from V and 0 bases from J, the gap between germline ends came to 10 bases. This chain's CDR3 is CASSLEGDPSGANVLTF. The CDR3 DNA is TGCGCCAGCAGCTTGGAGGGGGATCCCTCTGGGGCCAACGTCCTGACTTTC. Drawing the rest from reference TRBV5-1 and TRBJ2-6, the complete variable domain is KAGVTQTPRYLIKTRGQQVTLSCSPISGHRSVSWYQQTPGQGLQFLFEYFSETQRNKGNFPGRFSGRQFSNSRSEMNVSTLELGDSALYLCASSLEGDPSGANVLTFGAGSRLTVL.